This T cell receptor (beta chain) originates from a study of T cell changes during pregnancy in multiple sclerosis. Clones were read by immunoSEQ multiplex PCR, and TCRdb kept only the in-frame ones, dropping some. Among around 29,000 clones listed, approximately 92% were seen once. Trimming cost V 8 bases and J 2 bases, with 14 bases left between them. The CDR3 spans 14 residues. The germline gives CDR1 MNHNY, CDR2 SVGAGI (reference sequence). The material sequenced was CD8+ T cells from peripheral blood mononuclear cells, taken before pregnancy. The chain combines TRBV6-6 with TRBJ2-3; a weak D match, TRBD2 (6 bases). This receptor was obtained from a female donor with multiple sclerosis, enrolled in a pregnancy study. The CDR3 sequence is CASGRAGPTDTQYF. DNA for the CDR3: TGTGCCAGCGGTCGAGCGGGCCCCACAGATACGCAGTATTTT.